This T cell receptor beta chain is drawn from a study of blood T cell repertoires in COVID-19 (dated by TCRdb to about 2020). The study in broad terms: Samples covering the acute and convalescent phases of COVID-19 were provided by collaborators in the United States, Italy and Spain. The material from the prospective study consisted of cDNA or gDNA derived from T cells, B-cell-depleted T cells, or PBMCs. The samples were drawn from the first 160 participants of the ongoing ImmuneRACE study and from roughly 1,300 subjects provided by 6 global collaborators. Where available, HLA class I and class II types were obtained from metadata supplied by the sample provider rather than from assay-based typing. A de-identified subject ID, COVID-19 status, age in years and sex were almost always included in the sample metadata. The repertoires were released in a freely available public database intended as a resource for research on the immune response to SARS-CoV-2. Subjects who had been exposed to COVID-19, were actively infected with it, or had recovered from it provided the deeply sampled blood TCRbeta repertoires that made up the dataset. Paper-wide results and their limitations: The quantity of clinical and demographic metadata differed by source and by participant and was supplied without curation.

A remark on this clone: Its antigen is still unknown. No base quality information exists; no much larger clone differs at one position.

TCRbeta CDR3 regions were amplified from genomic DNA using the immunoSEQ Assay, a bias-controlled multiplex PCR. From the authors' description of their analysis: Nucleated cell counts per sample were estimated from amplification of reference gene primers within the assay. To quantify the absolute abundance of each unique TCRbeta CDR3 rearrangement, sequence reads were collapsed and filtered. For each sample, productive Simpson clonality was calculated as the square root of Simpson's diversity index across productive rearrangements. TCRdb re-hosts the immuneACCESS table, in-frame sequences only. Its copies lack some clones; in the studies checked, an unresolved V gene accounts for under half of them, and the cause for the rest is not known. The V and J calls and clone size come from that table; D and trimming were worked out from the DNA. Counted in this sample were 100,000 to 150,000 clones; around 85% of them appeared once. The ten largest clones take up around 3% of the sample.

In Seattle, one collaborating source enrolled patients while the infection was active and tracked those patients longitudinally over the course of disease. Collaborating institutions collected whole blood in K2EDTA tubes following their own protocols. For TCRbeta analysis, collaborator samples were shipped as frozen whole blood, as isolated PBMCs, or as DNA extracted from either sample type. CDR3 length: 18 amino acids, cysteine to phenylalanine. The read is trimmed to its CDR3 DNA, 54 bases read in frame from base 1. The germline V gene yields LGHNA for CDR1 and YSLEER for CDR2. Relative to germline, V is missing 0 bases and J is missing 7 bases, with 11 bases of the junction outside any gene match.

Recombination connected TRBV4-3 to TRBJ2-1, with TRBD2 matching 11 junction bases. Specimen: peripheral blood. The receptor was isolated from a woman of 80 years or more with COVID-19, enrolled during active disease. The nucleotide sequence is TGCGCCAGCAGCCAAGATAAAGCTAGCGGGAGGAGCCGGAATGAGCAGTTCTTC. Its protein product is CASSQDKASGRSRNEQFF.